Detailed here is one T cell receptor (beta chain). Its target is not known. CDR1 and CDR2 from the germline V gene are SGHAT and FQNNGV. CDR3 length equals 16 residues. The trim removed 6 bases at V and 3 bases at J, leaving 7 bases unmatched. As to time point: week 35, safety follow-up. The study gave 300 ug of mutant IDH1 20-mer peptide per vaccine dose, with topical imiquimod. There were new WHO grade 3 or 4 astrocytomas in the donors, and these were IDH1-mutant and ATRX-lost. The data stem from a study of a mutant IDH1 vaccine in newly diagnosed glioma. Study-level information: Patients began vaccination 4-6 weeks after radiotherapy alone, or with temozolomide cycles. There were 62.5% males and roughly 38% females among treated patients, whose mean age was approximately 41 years. Prior therapy was radiotherapy, temozolomide, or both; most received both.

The table came from immunoSEQ multiplex PCR; TCRdb's copy has only in-frame clones and leaves some out. The sample records tens of thousands of clones, 74% being singletons. The receptor was derived from a man aged 45-65 years with glioma. The sequencing used PBMCs, collected from a glioma patient whose treatment included an IDH1 peptide vaccine. The chain employs TRBV11-2 and TRBJ2-1; 11 bases line up with TRBD2. CDR3 sequence: CASSSGLAAGYNEQFF. CDR3 sequence (DNA): TGTGCCAGCAGTTCGGGACTAGCGGCGGGCTACAATGAGCAGTTCTTC.